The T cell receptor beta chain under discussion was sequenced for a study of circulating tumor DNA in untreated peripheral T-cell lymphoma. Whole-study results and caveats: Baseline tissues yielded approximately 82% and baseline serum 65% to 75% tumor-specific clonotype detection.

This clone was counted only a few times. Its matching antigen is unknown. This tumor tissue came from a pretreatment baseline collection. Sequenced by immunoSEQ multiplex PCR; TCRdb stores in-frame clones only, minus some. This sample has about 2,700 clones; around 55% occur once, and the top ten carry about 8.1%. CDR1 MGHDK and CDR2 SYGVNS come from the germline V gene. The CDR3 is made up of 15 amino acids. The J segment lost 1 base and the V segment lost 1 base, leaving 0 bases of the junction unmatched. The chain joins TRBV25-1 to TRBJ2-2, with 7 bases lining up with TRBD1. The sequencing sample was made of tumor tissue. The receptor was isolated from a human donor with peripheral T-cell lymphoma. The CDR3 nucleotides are TGTGCCAGCAGTGAATGGACAGGGAACACCGGGGAGCTGTTTTTT. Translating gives CASSEWTGNTGELFF. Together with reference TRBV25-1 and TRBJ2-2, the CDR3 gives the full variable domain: EADIYQTPRYLVIGTGKKITLECSQTMGHDKMYWYQQDPGMELHLIHYSYGVNSTEKGDLSSESTVSRIRTEHFPLTLESARPSHTSQYLCASSEWTGNTGELFFGEGSRLTVL.